Below, one TCR beta chain is given with its context. This record belongs to a study of blood T cell repertoires in COVID-19. Study information: Both acute and convalescent COVID-19 samples were obtained from the United States, Italy and Spain. T cells, B-cell-depleted T cells, or PBMCs supplied cDNA or gDNA.

Original data processing: Using reference gene primer amplification, nucleated cell counts were estimated. Sequencing was performed with immunoSEQ multiplex PCR; in TCRdb, only in-frame clones are kept and a portion is missing. The D gene and trimming were derived from the DNA, and the V and J assignments and clone size from that table. The data show under 250,000 clones, around four fifths seen once. Germline CDR1 reads SGHTA; CDR2 reads FQGTGA. J was trimmed by 2 bases and V by 5 bases; bases with no gene match: 4. The CDR3 is 14 amino acids. The J gene is TRBJ2-3, the V gene TRBV7-3; TRBD2 aligns across 7 bases. Specimen: peripheral blood. This sequence originates from a man aged 35-49 years with active or convalescent COVID-19. The CDR3 sequence: CASSPRGDTDTQYF. CDR3 sequence (DNA): TGTGCCAGCAGCCCCCGGGGGGACACAGATACGCAGTATTTT.